These T cell receptor beta chains were read from a single sample in a study of beta chain features in type 1 diabetes. Assay: immunoSEQ multiplex PCR; the TCRdb copy retains only in-frame clones and omits some. The sample yields about 900,000 clones, 15% to 20% seen once. The sample taken for sequencing was naive CD4+ T cells from blood. These TCRs come from a woman under 30 in good health. The CDR3 runs from the conserved cysteine through the conserved F or W. The D gene is left open where the match is weak. Size is omitted from some rows. Given values are once, few, many or a class for expanded clones.

j_gene | v_gene | d_gene | abundance | CDR3nt | CDR3aa
TRBJ2-7 | TRBV7-9 | NA | few | TGTGCCAGCAGCTTAGACGGGCCCAACCAAGAGTACTTC | CASSLDGPNQEYF
TRBJ2-1 | TRBV25-1 | NA | few | TGTGCCAGCAGTGAGTTTATGGGCCCCTACAATGAGCAGTTCTTC | CASSEFMGPYNEQFF
TRBJ2-1 | TRBV7-9 | TRBD2 | few | TGTGCCAGCAGCTTAGCGCACGGGAGGGCCGGGAATGAGCAGTTCTTC | CASSLAHGRAGNEQFF
TRBJ1-2 | TRBV4-2 | TRBD1 | few | TGTGCCAGCAGCCCACAGACAGGGCACTATGGCTACACCTTC | CASSPQTGHYGYTF
TRBJ2-3 | TRBV27 | TRBD2 | few | TGTGCCAGCAGTTTTCATAGTTTTGCGGGAGTCACAGATACGCAGTATTTT | CASSFHSFAGVTDTQYF
TRBJ2-7 | TRBV5-1 | TRBD1 | few | TGCGCCAGCAGGGCCGGGACAGGGACCTACGAGCAGTACTTC | CASRAGTGTYEQYF
TRBJ2-3 | TRBV18 | NA | NA | TGTGCCAGCTCACAGAACCGGGAAGATACGCAGTATTTT | CASSQNREDTQYF
TRBJ1-5 | TRBV2 | NA | few | TGTGCCAGCAGGAAGGAGATCGGGGGCGGTCAGCCCCAGCATTTT | CASRKEIGGGQPQHF
TRBJ2-5 | TRBV19 | TRBD2 | NA | TGTGCCAGTAGAGGACTAGCGGACCCGGGGACCCAGTACTTC | CASRGLADPGTQYF
TRBJ2-3 | TRBV7-9 | NA | NA | TGTGCCAGCAGCTGGGCGAATAAAGATACGCAGTATTTT | CASSWANKDTQYF
TRBJ2-7 | TRBV11-2 | NA | NA | TGTGCCAGCAGCTTAGTTGGTCAGGGAGGTGGATACGAGCAGTACTTC | CASSLVGQGGGYEQYF
TRBJ2-7 | TRBV25-1 | TRBD1 | NA | TGTGCCAGCAGTGATTCGTGGGGACAGGGGGCCTACGAGCAGTACTTC | CASSDSWGQGAYEQYF
TRBJ1-2 | TRBV2 | NA | NA | TGTGCCAGCAGTCTGGGGGAAGCCGTGCGGTACACCTTC | CASSLGEAVRYTF
TRBJ1-4 | TRBV5-4 | TRBD1 | few | TGTGCCAGCAGCCGGACAGGGGGTACTAATGAAAAACTGTTTTTT | CASSRTGGTNEKLFF
TRBJ1-5 | TRBV18 | NA | few | TGTGCCAGCTCACCCCAAGGGCGGCAGCCCCAGCATTTT | CASSPQGRQPQHF